This T cell receptor beta chain was sequenced during a study of blood T cell repertoires in COVID-19. The CDR3 runs to 16 residues. V lost 0 bases, J lost 8 bases, and 16 bases lay in between. Germline V gene sequence: CDR1 MNHEY, CDR2 SVGAGI. In the source study's methods: Amplification from reference gene primers served as the basis for estimated nucleated cell counts. The method was immunoSEQ multiplex PCR; TCRdb's version includes in-frame clones alone and lacks a portion of them. That table is the source of V, J and clone size, and D and trimming were worked out from the DNA. The data hold around 430,000 clones, with around nine tenths observed a single time. Participants came from roughly 23 US areas, aged roughly 18 to 100 years.

This TCR was sampled from a woman aged 50 to 60 who had recovered from COVID-19. The chain uses TRBV6-5 and TRBJ1-4; possibly TRBD1 for D (5 bases). The sequenced sample consisted of PBMCs or T cells enriched from blood (not recorded which). This CDR3 reads CASSYSYRPDEEKLFF. As DNA, the CDR3 is TGTGCCAGCAGTTACTCTTACAGGCCCGATGAAGAAAAACTGTTTTTT.